These 5 T cell receptor beta chains share one sample of origin, sequenced in a study of T cell clonality in common variable immunodeficiency. Here immunoSEQ multiplex PCR was the method, and the copy in TCRdb shows in-frame clones only, minus some. Sampling found tens of thousands of clones, none seen once. Input material: peripheral blood mononuclear cells. All receptors derive from a person aged 18 to 75 in good health.

This clone was recorded many times. The read ends 3 residues before the CDR3 terminus; that terminus is restored from the germline J gene. This sequence joins TRBV5-4 and TRBJ1-2; 7 positions match TRBD1. Trimming took 6 bases from V and 0 from J; bases not matched to a gene: 5. This CDR3 is built from 14 residues. In germline, CDR1 is SGHNT, CDR2 YYREEE (reference sequence). The chain's CDR3 is CASTRDRANYGYTF. CDR3 DNA (partial): TGTGCCAGCACCAGGGACAGAGCTAACTATGGC.

In this sample, this clone turned up many times. The read terminates 3 residues ahead of where the CDR3 ends, so the germline J gene completes it. The chain couples TRBV20-1 to TRBJ2-1; 7 bases match TRBD1. This CDR3 region has 16 residues. J lost 4 bases, V lost 0 bases, and 9 bases had no gene match. CDR1 is DFQATT and CDR2 is SNEGSKA in the germline V gene (reference sequence). The part of the CDR3 DNA that was read is TGCAGTGCTAGAGATTTCAGGGGACAGTCTTACAATGAG. It encodes CSARDFRGQSYNE. The entire CDR3 protein is CSARDFRGQSYNEQFF.

Comment on this clone: The CDR3 is cut off 3 residues early in the read; its end comes from the germline J gene. The J gene is TRBJ2-1, the V gene TRBV7-6; 7 bases line up with TRBD1. Unmatched junction bases numbered 6, after V lost 3 bases and J lost 4 bases. Germline V lookup: CDR1 SGHVS, CDR2 FNYEAQ. This CDR3 is built from 15 residues. CDR3 in amino acids: CASSFLGTAYNEQFF. The sequenced CDR3 bases are TGTGCCAGCAGCTTCTTGGGGACAGCTTACAATGAG.

As regards this clone: The read ends 3 residues shy of where the CDR3 ends; the end is completed using the germline J gene. This chain joins TRBV19 and TRBJ2-7, with 7 bases fitting TRBD1. This CDR3 comprises 13 residues. With V trimmed by 7 bases and J by 5 bases, 8 bases remained unmatched. Germline CDR1 reads LNHDA; CDR2 reads SQIVND (reference sequence). CDR3 bases read: TGTGCCAGTAAGAACAGGGGAAGCGACGAG. This translates into CASKNRGSDE. The complete CDR3 sequence is CASKNRGSDEQYF. Full variable domain (rest looked up from reference TRBV19 and TRBJ2-7): DGGITQSPKYLFRKEGQNVTLSCEQNLNHDAMYWYRQDPGQGLRLIYYSQIVNDFQKGDIAEGYSVSREKKESFPLTVTSAQKNPTAFYLCASKNRGSDEQYFGPGTRLTVT.

This clone was counted at least ten times. The CDR3 bases that were read are TGTGCCAGCAGCTTACTAATAAATGAG. Its protein is CASSLLINE. The whole CDR3 is CASSLLINEQFF. The V call is TRBV7-9, the J call TRBJ2-1; no reliable D call. Read coverage stops 3 residues before the CDR3 terminus; the germline J gene supplies the remainder. Trimming took 2 bases from V and 7 from J, leaving 6 bases between them. CDR3 length: 12 amino acids. Germline loops: CDR1 SEHNR, CDR2 FQNEAQ (reference sequence).